This T cell receptor beta chain was obtained from a study of CD8+ T cells in alopecia areata. There are many counts of this clone. CDR1 and CDR2 (germline): ENHRY, SYGVKD. CDR3 length: 15 amino acids. Trimming removed 3 bases from V and 3 bases from J; junction bases left unmatched: 6. Sequencing used cDNA as its template, made by extracting RNA and reverse transcribing it. Clones were sequenced by immunoSEQ multiplex PCR, and TCRdb holds only the in-frame ones, with some missing. The sample shows about 130,000 clones, roughly 50% of them seen only once. The clonotype originates from a human donor with alopecia areata. The sequences come from CD8+ T cells sorted from blood, collected at week 0. This sequence joins TRBV10-3 and TRBJ2-7; 9 bases align to TRBD2. CDR3 amino acids: CAISDQRGVLYEQYF. CDR3 nucleotide sequence: TGTGCCATCAGTGACCAGCGGGGGGTTCTCTACGAGCAGTACTTC.